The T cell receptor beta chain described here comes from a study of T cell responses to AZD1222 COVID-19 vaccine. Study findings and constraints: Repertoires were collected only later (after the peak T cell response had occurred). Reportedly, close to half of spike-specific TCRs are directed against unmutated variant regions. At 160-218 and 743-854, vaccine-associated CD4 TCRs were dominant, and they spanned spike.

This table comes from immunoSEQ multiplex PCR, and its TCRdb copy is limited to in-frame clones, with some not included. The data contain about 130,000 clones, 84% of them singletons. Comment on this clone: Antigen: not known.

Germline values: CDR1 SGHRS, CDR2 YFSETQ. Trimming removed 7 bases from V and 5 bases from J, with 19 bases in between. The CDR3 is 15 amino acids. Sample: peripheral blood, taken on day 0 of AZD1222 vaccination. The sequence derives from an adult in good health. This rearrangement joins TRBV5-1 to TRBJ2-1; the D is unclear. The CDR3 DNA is TGCGCCAGCTTACCTGGTCGGGTTGGGAACAATGAGCAGTTCTTC. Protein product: CASLPGRVGNNEQFF. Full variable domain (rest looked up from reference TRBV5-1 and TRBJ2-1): KAGVTQTPRYLIKTRGQQVTLSCSPISGHRSVSWYQQTPGQGLQFLFEYFSETQRNKGNFPGRFSGRQFSNSRSEMNVSTLELGDSALYLCASLPGRVGNNEQFFGPGTRLTVL.